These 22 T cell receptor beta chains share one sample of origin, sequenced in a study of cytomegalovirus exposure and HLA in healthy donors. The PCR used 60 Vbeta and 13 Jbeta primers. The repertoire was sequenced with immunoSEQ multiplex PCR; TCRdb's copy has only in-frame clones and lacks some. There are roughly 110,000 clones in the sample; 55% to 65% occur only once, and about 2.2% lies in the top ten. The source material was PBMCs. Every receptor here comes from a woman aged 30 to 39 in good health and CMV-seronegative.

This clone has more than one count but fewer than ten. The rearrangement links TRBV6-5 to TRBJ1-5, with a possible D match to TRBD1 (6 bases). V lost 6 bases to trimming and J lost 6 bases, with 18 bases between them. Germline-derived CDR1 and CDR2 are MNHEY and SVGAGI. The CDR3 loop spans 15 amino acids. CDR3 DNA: TGTGCCAGCAGCCGCAGGGGAGTTTCACGTCAGCCCCAGCATTTT. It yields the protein CASSRRGVSRQPQHF.

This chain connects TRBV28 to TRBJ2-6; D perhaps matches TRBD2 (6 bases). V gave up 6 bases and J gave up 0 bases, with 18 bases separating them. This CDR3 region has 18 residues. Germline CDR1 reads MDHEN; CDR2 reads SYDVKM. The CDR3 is CASRMGLPALSGANVLTF. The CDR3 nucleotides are TGTGCCAGCAGGATGGGACTCCCAGCCCTCTCTGGGGCCAACGTCCTGACTTTC.

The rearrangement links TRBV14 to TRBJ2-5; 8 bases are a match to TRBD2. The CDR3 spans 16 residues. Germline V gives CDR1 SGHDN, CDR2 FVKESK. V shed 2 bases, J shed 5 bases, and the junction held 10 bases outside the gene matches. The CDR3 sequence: CASSQSSGLWWETQYF. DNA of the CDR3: TGTGCCAGCAGCCAATCTAGCGGGTTGTGGTGGGAGACCCAGTACTTC.

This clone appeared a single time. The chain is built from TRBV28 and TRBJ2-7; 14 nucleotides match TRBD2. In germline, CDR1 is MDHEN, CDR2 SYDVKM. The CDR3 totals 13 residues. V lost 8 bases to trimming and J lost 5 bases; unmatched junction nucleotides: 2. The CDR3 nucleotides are TGTGCCAGCGGGACTAGCGGGAGCAACGAGCAGTACTTC. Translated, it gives CASGTSGSNEQYF. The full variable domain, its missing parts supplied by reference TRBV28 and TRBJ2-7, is DVKVTQSSRYLVKRTGEKVFLECVQDMDHENMFWYRQDPGLGLRLIYFSYDVKMKEKGDIPEGYSVSREKKERFSLILESASTNQTSMYLCASGTSGSNEQYFGPGTRLTVT.

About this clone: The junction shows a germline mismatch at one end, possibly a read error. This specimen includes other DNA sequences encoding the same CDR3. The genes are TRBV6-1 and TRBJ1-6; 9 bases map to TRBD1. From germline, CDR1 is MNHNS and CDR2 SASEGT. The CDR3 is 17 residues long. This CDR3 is CASSGGQGRSYNSPLHF. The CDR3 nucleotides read TGTGCCAGCAGTGGAGGACAGGGGCGCTCCTATAATTCCCCCCTCCACTTT.

The CDR3 DNA is TGTGCCAGCAGCTGGGCGACTAGCGGGAGGCTCGATGAGCAGTTCTTC. As protein: CASSWATSGRLDEQFF. The V gene is TRBV5-6, the J gene TRBJ2-1, with 13 bases fitting TRBD2. V dropped 3 bases and J dropped 8; count of bases not matched to a gene: 8. The CDR3 runs to 16 residues. Per the germline V gene, CDR1 is SGHDT and CDR2 is YYEEEE.

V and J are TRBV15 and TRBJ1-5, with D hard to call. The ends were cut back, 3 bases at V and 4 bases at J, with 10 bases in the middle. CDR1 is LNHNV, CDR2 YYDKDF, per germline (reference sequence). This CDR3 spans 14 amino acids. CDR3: CATSREKINQPQHF. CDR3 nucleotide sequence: TGTGCCACCAGCAGGGAGAAGATTAATCAGCCCCAGCATTTT.

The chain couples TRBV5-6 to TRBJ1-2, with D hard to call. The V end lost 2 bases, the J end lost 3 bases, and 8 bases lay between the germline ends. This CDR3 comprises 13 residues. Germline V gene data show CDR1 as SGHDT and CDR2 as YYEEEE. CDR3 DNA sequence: TGTGCCAGCAGCTTCTCTGTCTACTATGGCTACACCTTC. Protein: CASSFSVYYGYTF.

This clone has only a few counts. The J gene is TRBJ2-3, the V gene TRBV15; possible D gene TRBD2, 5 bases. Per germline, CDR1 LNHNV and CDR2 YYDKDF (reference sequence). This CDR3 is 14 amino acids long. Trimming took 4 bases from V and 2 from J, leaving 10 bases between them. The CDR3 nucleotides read TGTGCCACCAGCATGGGCGGGTACACAGATACGCAGTATTTT. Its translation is CATSMGGYTDTQYF.

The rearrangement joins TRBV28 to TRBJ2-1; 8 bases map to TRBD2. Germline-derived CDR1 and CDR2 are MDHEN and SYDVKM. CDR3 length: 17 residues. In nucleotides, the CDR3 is TGTGCTGCAAGTGACCGGAGCGGGAGTGTTTCCTACAATGAGCAGTTCTTC. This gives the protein CAASDRSGSVSYNEQFF.

CDR3 DNA sequence: TGTGCCAGCAGCTCGCCGGCGGTAGACTATGGCTACACCTTC. Its protein is CASSSPAVDYGYTF. V usage is TRBV5-6 and J usage is TRBJ1-2; D uncertain. Germline V gene lookup returns CDR1 SGHDT and CDR2 YYEEEE. V was cut by 3 bases and J by 3 bases, with 12 bases left in between. The length of the CDR3 is 14 residues.

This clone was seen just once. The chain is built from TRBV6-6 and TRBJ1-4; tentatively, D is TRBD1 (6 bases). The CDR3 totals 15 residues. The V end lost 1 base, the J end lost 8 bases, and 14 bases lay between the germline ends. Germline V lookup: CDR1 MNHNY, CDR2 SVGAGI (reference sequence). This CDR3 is CASSYLGGREEKLFF. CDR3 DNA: TGTGCCAGCAGTTACTTGGGGGGGCGTGAAGAAAAACTGTTTTTT.

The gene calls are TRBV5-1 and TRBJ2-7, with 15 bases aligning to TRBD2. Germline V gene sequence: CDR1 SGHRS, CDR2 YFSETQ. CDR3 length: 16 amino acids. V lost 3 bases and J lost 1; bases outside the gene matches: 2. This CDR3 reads CASSSGTSGRSYEQYF. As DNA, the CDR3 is TGCGCCAGCAGCTCCGGGACTAGCGGGAGGTCCTACGAGCAGTACTTC.

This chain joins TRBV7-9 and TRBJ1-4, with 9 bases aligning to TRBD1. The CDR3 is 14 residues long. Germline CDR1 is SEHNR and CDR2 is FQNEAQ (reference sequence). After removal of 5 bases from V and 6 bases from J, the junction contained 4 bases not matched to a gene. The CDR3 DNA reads TGTGCCAGCAGCCCACAGGGGGCCGATGAAAAACTGTTTTTT. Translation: CASSPQGADEKLFF.

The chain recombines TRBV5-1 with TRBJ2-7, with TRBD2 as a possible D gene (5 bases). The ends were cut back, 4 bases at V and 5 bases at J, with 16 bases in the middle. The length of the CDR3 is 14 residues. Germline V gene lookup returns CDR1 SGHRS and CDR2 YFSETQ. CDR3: CASSEDSARDEQYF. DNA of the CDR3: TGCGCCAGCAGCGAGGACTCTGCTCGGGACGAGCAGTACTTC.

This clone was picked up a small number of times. DNA of the CDR3: TGCGCCAGCAGCTTGGGCCGGGAGGCTAATGAAAAACTGTTTTTT. Amino acids: CASSLGREANEKLFF. The chain recombines TRBV5-1 with TRBJ1-4; D is unclear. Trimming took 0 bases from V and 3 from J, leaving 9 bases between them. The CDR3 sequence is 15 residues long. The germline V gene encodes CDR1 SGHRS and CDR2 YFSETQ.

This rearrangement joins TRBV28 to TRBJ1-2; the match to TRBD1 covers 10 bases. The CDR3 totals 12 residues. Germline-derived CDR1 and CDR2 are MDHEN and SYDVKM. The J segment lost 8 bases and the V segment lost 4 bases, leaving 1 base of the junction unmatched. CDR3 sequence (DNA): TGTGCCAGCAGTTCGGACAGGGGGGGCTACACCTTC. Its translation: CASSSDRGGYTF.

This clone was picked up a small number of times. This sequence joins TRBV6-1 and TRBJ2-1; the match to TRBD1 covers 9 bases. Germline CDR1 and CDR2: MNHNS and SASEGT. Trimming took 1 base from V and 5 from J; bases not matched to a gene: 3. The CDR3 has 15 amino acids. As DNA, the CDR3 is TGTGCCAGCAGTGAAGTCACAGGGGGCCACAATGAGCAGTTCTTC. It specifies CASSEVTGGHNEQFF.

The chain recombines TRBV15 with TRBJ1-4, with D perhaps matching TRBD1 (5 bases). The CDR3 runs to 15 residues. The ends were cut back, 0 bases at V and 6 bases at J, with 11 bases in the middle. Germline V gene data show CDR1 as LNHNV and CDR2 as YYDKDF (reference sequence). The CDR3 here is CATSRDQGWDEKLFF. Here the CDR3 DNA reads TGTGCCACCAGCAGAGATCAGGGCTGGGATGAAAAACTGTTTTTT.

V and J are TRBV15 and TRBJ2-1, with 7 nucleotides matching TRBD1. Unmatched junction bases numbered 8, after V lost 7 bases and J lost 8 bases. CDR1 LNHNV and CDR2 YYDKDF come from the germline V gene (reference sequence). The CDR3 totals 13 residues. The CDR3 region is CATNGQEGYEQFF. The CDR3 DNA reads TGTGCCACCAATGGACAGGAAGGGTATGAGCAGTTCTTC.

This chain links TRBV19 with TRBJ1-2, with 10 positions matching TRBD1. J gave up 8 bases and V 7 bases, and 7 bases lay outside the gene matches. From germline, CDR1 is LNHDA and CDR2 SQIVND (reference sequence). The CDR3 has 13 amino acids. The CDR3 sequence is CASKGQGNDGYTF. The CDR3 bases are TGTGCCAGTAAGGGACAGGGGAATGACGGCTACACCTTC.

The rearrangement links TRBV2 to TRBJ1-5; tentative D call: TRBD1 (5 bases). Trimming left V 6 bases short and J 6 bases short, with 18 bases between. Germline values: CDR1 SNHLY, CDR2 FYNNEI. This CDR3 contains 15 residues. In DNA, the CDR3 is TGTGCCAGCAGGGGGGGACGGATTGAGGGTCAGCCCCAGCATTTT. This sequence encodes CASRGGRIEGQPQHF.